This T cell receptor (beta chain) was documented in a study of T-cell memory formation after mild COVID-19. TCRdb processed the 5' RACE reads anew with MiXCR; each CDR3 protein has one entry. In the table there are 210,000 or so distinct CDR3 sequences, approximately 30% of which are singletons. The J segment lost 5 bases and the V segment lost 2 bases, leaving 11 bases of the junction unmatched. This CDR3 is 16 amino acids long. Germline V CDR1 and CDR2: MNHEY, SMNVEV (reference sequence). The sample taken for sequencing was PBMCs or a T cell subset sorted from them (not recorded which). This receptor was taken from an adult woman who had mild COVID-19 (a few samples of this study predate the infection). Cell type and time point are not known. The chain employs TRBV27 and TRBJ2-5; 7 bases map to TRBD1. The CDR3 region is CASSLDWPTGSETQYF. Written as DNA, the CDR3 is TGTGCCAGCAGTTTAGATTGGCCGACAGGGAGTGAGACCCAGTACTTC.